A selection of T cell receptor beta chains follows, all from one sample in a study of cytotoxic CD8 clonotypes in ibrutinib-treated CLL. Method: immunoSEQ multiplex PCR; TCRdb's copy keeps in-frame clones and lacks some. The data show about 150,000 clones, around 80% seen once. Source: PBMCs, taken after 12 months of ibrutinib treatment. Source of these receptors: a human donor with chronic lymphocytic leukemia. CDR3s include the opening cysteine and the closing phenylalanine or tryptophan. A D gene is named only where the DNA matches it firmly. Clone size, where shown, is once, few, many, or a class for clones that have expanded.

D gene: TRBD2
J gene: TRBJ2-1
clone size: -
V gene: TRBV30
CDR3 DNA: TGTGCCTGGAGTGGGGGACTAGCGGGATACAATGAGCAGTTCTTC
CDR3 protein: CAWSGGLAGYNEQFF

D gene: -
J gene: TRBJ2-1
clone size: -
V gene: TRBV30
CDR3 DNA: TGTGCCTGGACCGGGGGCGGGATCTTTTATGAGCAGTTCTTC
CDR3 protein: CAWTGGGIFYEQFF

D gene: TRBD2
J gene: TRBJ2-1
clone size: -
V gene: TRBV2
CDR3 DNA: TGTGCCAGCAGTGGCGGTGGGACTAGCGGGATGAATGAGCAGTTCTTC
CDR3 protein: CASSGGGTSGMNEQFF

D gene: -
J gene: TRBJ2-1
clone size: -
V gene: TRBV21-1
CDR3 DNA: TGTGCCAGCAGCAAGCGACATCCTTATGGCGGTGAGCAGTTCTTC
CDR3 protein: CASSKRHPYGGEQFF

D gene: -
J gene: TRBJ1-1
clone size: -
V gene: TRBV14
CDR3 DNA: TGTGCCAGCAGGGTAGGTCCGAATACTGAAGCTTTCTTT
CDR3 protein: CASRVGPNTEAFF

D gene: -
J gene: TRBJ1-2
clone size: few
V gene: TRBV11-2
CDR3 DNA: TGTGCCAGCAGCTTAGATCACCGCCACTATGGCTACACCTTC
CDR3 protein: CASSLDHRHYGYTF

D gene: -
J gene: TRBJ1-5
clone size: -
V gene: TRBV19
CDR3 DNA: TGTGCCAGTAGTCTTGCTACTAACCAGCCCCAGCATTTT
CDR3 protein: CASSLATNQPQHF

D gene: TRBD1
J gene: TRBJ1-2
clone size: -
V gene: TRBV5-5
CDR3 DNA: TGTGCCAGCAGCTTTGGGGACAGGAACTATGGCTACACCTTC
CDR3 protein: CASSFGDRNYGYTF

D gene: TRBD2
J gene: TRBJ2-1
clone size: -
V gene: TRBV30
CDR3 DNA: TGTGCCTGGACAAGCGGGAGCATTTACAATGAGCAGTTCTTC
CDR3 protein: CAWTSGSIYNEQFF

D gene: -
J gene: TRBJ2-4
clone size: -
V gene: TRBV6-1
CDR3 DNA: TGTGCCAGCAGTGGGCCGGGACAAAACATTCAGTACTTC
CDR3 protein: CASSGPGQNIQYF

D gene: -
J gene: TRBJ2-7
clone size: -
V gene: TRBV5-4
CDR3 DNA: TGTGCCAGCAGCTTGGTAGTTACCAGGGATGGTACCTACGAGCAGTACTTC
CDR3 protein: CASSLVVTRDGTYEQYF

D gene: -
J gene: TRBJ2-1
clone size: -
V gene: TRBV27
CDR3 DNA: TGTGCCAGCAGTTTATCGATCTTGTATGAGCAGTTCTTC
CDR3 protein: CASSLSILYEQFF

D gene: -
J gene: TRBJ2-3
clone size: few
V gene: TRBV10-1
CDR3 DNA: TGCGCCAGCAGTGAGGGCACAGATACGCAGTATTTT
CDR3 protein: CASSEGTDTQYF

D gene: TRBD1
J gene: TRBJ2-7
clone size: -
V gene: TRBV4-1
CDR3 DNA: TGCGCCAGCAGCCAACGACAGGGATCCTACGAGCAGTACTTC
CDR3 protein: CASSQRQGSYEQYF

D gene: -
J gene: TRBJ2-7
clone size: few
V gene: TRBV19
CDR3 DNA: TGTGCCAGTTCCGCAAGGGCCTCGGCCTACGAGCAGTACTTC
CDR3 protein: CASSARASAYEQYF

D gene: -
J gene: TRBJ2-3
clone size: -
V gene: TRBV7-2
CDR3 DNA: TGTGCCAGCAGCCTCCCACTCGACGGGATAGGCACAGATACGCAGTATTTT
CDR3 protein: CASSLPLDGIGTDTQYF

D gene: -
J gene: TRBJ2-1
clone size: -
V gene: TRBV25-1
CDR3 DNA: TGTGCCAGCAGTGAATTCACTACCTATCAGTATGAGCAGTTCTTC
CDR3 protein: CASSEFTTYQYEQFF

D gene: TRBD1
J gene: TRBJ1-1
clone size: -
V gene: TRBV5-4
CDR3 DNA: TGTGCCAGCAGCGCAACGGGACAGGGAAACACTGAAGCTTTCTTT
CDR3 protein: CASSATGQGNTEAFF

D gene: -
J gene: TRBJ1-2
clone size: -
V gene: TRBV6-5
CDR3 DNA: TGTGCCAGCAGTTACCGGAACAAGCTCTATGGCTACACCTTC
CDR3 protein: CASSYRNKLYGYTF

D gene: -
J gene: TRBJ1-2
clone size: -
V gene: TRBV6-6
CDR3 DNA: TGTGCCAGCAGGGGTGGATTGTTTTTCGGCTACACCTTC
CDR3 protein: CASRGGLFFGYTF

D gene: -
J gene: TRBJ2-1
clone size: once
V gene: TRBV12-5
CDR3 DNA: TGTGCTAGTGGTCCCCTTGTGGCGAAGCGCGCCTACAATGAGCAGTTCTTC
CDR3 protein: CASGPLVAKRAYNEQFF

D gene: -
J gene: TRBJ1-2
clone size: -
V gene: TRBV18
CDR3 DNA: TGTGCCAGCTCACCAGATACTGGACAGATAGTCTATGGCTACACCTTC
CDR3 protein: CASSPDTGQIVYGYTF

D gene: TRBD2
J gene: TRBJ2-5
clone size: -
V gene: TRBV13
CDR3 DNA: TGTGCCAGCCACGGGACTAGCGGACAAGAGACCCAGTACTTC
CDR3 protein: CASHGTSGQETQYF

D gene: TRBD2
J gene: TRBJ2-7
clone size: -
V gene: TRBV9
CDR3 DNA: TGTGCCAGCAGAGACGGACTAGCGGGAGGGTACCAACGCTACGAGCAGTACTTC
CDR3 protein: CASRDGLAGGYQRYEQYF

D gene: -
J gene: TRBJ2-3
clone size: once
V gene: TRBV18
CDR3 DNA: TGTGCCAGCTCACCCGACCGAATCACAGATACGCAGTATTTT
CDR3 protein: CASSPDRITDTQYF

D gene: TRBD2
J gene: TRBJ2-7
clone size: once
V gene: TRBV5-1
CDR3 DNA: TGCGCCAGCAGCACGATTAGCGGGGTAAACTACGAGCAGTACTTC
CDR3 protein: CASSTISGVNYEQYF

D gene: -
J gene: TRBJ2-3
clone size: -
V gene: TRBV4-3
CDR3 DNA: TGCGCCAGCAGCCAAGATCTCTCGGGTAGCATCACAGATACGCAGTATTTT
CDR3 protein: CASSQDLSGSITDTQYF

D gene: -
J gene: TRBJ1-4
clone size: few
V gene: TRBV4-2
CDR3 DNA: TGTGCCAGCAGCCAAGAGGATGGGGAAAAACTGTTTTTT
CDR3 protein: CASSQEDGEKLFF

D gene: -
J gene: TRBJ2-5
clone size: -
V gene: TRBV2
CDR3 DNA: TGTGCCAGCAGAGAGCAAGAGACCCAGTACTTC
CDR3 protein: CASREQETQYF

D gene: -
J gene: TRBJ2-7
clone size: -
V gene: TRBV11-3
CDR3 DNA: TGTGCCAGCAGCTTAGAGCCGGGTCCCTACGAGCAGTACTTC
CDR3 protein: CASSLEPGPYEQYF

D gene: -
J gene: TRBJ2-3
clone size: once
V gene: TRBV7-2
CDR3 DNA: TGTGCCAGCAGCTCGGCACATATGTCAGCTAGCACAGATACGCAGTATTTT
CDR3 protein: CASSSAHMSASTDTQYF

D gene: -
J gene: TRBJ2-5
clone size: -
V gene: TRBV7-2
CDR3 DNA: TGTGCCAGCAGCTTTAATAGGTTAGAGACCCAGTACTTC
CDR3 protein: CASSFNRLETQYF

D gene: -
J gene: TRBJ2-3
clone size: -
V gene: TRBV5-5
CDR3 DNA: TGTGCCAGCAGCCGTGGACGGGACACGGGCACAGATACGCAGTATTTT
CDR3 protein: CASSRGRDTGTDTQYF

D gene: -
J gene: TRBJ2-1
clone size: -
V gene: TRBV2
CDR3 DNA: TGTGCCAGCAGTGAAACAGTACACAATGAGCAGTTCTTC
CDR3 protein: CASSETVHNEQFF

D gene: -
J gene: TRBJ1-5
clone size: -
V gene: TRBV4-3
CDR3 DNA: TGCGCCAGCAGCCAAGATAGGCGGTTCCATCAGCCCCAGCATTTT
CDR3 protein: CASSQDRRFHQPQHF

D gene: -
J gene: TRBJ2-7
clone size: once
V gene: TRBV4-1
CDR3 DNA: TGCGCCAGCAGCCAGCCCCTGGGAAATTCCTACGAGCAGTACTTC
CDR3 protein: CASSQPLGNSYEQYF

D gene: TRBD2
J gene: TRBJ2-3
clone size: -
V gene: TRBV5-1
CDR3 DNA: TGCGCCAGCAGCTTGGTACTAGCGGGAGCTACAGGGGATACGCAGTATTTT
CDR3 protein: CASSLVLAGATGDTQYF

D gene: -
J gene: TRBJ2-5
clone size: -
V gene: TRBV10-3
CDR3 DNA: TGTGCCATCAGTGATGGTTCGGCGGTAACTGAGACCCAGTACTTC
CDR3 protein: CAISDGSAVTETQYF

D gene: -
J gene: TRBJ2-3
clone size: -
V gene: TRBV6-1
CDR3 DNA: TGTGCCAGCATCTTGACTGGTTCCACAGATACGCAGTATTTT
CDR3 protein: CASILTGSTDTQYF

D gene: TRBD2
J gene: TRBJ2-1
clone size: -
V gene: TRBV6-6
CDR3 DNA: TGTGCCAGCAGGAGGTCGGCGGGAGGGCCGGGCAATGAGCAGTTCTTC
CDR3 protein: CASRRSAGGPGNEQFF

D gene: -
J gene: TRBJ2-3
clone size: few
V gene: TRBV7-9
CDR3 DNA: TGTGCCAGCAGCTCTAGCGTCGACGATACGCAGTATTTT
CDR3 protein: CASSSSVDDTQYF

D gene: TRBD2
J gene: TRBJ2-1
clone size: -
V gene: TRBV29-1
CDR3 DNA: TGCAGCGTTCGAAGCGGGAGTTCCTACAATGAGCAGTTCTTC
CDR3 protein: CSVRSGSSYNEQFF

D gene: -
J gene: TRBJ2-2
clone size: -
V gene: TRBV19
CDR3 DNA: TGTGCCAGTAGTTCGGGTGGGGGAGGGGAGCTGTTTTTT
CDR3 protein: CASSSGGGGELFF

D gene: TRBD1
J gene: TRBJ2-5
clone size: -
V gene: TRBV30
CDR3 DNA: TGTGCCTGGAGTGTCAGTTTCGGGACAGGGACGTACCAAGAGACCCAGTACTTC
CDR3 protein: CAWSVSFGTGTYQETQYF

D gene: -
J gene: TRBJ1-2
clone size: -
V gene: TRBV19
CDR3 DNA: TGTGCCAGTTTCAAGCCCCCGGGATATGGCTACACCTTC
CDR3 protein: CASFKPPGYGYTF

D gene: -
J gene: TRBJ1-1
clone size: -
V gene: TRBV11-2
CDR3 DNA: TGTGCCAGCAGCTTTACCGGGACTGAAGCTTTCTTT
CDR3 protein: CASSFTGTEAFF

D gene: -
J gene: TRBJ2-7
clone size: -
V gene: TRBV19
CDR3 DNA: TGTGCCAGTAGTCTCCTCCCGAGGGAGGAACAGTACTTC
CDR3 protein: CASSLLPREEQYF

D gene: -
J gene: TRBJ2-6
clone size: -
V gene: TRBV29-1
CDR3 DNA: TGCAGCGTTGTCAACCGTAGCTCTGGGGCCAACGTCCTGACTTTC
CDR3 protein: CSVVNRSSGANVLTF

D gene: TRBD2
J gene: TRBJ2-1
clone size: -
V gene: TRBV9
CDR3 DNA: TGTGCCAGCAGCGTAGTGACTAGCGGGAGTGAGAATGAGCAGTTCTTC
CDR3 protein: CASSVVTSGSENEQFF

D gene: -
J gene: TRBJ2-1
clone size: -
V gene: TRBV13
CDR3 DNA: TGTGCCAGCAGCCCAGAGGGGGGGAGGGCCTACAATGAGCAGTTCTTC
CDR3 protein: CASSPEGGRAYNEQFF

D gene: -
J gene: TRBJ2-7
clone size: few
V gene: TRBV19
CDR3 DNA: TGTGCCAGTAGTCAACAGGGAAGGGGGTTCGAGCAGTACTTC
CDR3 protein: CASSQQGRGFEQYF

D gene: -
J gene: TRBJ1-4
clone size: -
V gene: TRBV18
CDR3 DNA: TGTGCCAGCTCACCAGTGGGGGTGGCAACTAATGAAAAACTGTTTTTT
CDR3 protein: CASSPVGVATNEKLFF

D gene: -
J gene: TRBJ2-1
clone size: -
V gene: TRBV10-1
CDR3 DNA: TGCGCCAGCAGTGAGTCCTTCAGTAACTACAATGAGCAGTTCTTC
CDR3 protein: CASSESFSNYNEQFF

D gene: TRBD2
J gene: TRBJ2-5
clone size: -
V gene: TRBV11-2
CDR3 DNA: TGTGCCAGCGCAAATCCGGGGACTATTAAGACCCAGTACTTC
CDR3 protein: CASANPGTIKTQYF

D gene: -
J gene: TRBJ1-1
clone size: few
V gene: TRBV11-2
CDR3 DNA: TGTGCCAGCAGCTTAGACAGGGTCGGCACTGAAGCTTTCTTT
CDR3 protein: CASSLDRVGTEAFF

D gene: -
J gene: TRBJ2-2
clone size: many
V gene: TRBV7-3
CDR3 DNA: TGTGCCAGCAGCTCAGGAGGAACCGGGGAGCTGTTTTTT
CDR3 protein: CASSSGGTGELFF

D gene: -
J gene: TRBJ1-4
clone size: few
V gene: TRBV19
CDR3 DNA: TGTGCCAGTAGTATAAATGAAAAACTGTTTTTT
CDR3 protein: CASSINEKLFF

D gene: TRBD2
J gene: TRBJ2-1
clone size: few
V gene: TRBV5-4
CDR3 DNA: TGTGCCAGCAGCCACATCGGGAGGTCCGACTACAATGAGCAGTTCTTC
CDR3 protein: CASSHIGRSDYNEQFF

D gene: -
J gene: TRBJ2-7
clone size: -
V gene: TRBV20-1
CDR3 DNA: TGCAGTGCCCAGGGTATCAACGAGCAGTACTTC
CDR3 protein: CSAQGINEQYF